This is a list of T cell receptor beta chains from one sample in a study of T cells expressing NK-cell markers. Following a re-call of the 5' RACE reads, TCRdb has one entry per CDR3 protein and lacks DNA. This sample's clone table lists 200,000 to 300,000 distinct CDR3 sequences. Sequenced material: blood T cells: a sorted CD56 or NKG2C T cell subset, CD4+ or CD8+ T cells, or bulk PBMC T cells (not recorded which). The receptors come from a man between 18 and 29 years old in good health. Each CDR3 is given with its conserved first and last residue.

J gene: TRBJ2-4; V gene: TRBV4-2; CDR3 protein: CASSPGGGTLAKNIQYF
J gene: TRBJ2-7; V gene: TRBV20-1; CDR3 protein: CSATGTGDYEQYF
J gene: TRBJ2-5; V gene: TRBV5-1; CDR3 protein: CASSFRTSGRQETQYF
J gene: TRBJ1-2; V gene: TRBV20-1; CDR3 protein: CSALRDRDYGYTF
J gene: TRBJ2-2; V gene: TRBV4-3; CDR3 protein: CASSLLGGGPGELFF
J gene: TRBJ2-3; V gene: TRBV20-1; CDR3 protein: CSAPKTGTATDTQYF
J gene: TRBJ1-5; V gene: TRBV20-1; CDR3 protein: CSAREGSSSNQPQHF
J gene: TRBJ2-7; V gene: TRBV18; CDR3 protein: CASSPEGLYEQYF
J gene: TRBJ2-1; V gene: TRBV20-1; CDR3 protein: CSAHPGQGYYNEQFF
J gene: TRBJ2-6; V gene: TRBV7-9; CDR3 protein: CASRARDRGLSGANVLTF
J gene: TRBJ1-6; V gene: TRBV12-3/TRBV12-4; CDR3 protein: CASSPDRGAYNSPLHF
J gene: TRBJ1-4; V gene: TRBV20-1; CDR3 protein: CSAINGAGEKLFF
J gene: TRBJ1-5; V gene: TRBV27; CDR3 protein: CASSLEPGSNQPQHF
J gene: TRBJ1-5; V gene: TRBV4-3; CDR3 protein: CASSQDFSSGGGNQPQHF
J gene: TRBJ2-5; V gene: TRBV6-6; CDR3 protein: CASSKPAETQYF
J gene: TRBJ1-6; V gene: TRBV6-1; CDR3 protein: CASSRNRVSSTGSPLHF
J gene: TRBJ2-5; V gene: TRBV5-4; CDR3 protein: CASSFGTGTETQYF
J gene: TRBJ2-1; V gene: TRBV10-3; CDR3 protein: CAISESTINNEQFF
J gene: TRBJ1-4; V gene: TRBV2; CDR3 protein: CASSEGRIEKLFF
J gene: TRBJ2-1; V gene: TRBV6-2/TRBV6-3; CDR3 protein: CASSPLAGGNEQFF
J gene: TRBJ1-3; V gene: TRBV19; CDR3 protein: CASSTSTGRNTIYF
J gene: TRBJ2-7; V gene: TRBV4-2; CDR3 protein: CASSQVAGGSSYEQYF
J gene: TRBJ2-5; V gene: TRBV20-1; CDR3 protein: CSARRDQETQYF
J gene: TRBJ2-5; V gene: TRBV20-1; CDR3 protein: CSAGTGAQETQYF
J gene: TRBJ2-2; V gene: TRBV7-6; CDR3 protein: CASSLAVNTGELFF
J gene: TRBJ2-5; V gene: TRBV12-3/TRBV12-4; CDR3 protein: CASSPDGQTQYF
J gene: TRBJ1-1; V gene: TRBV29-1; CDR3 protein: CSVLGRKNTEAFF
J gene: TRBJ2-3; V gene: TRBV29-1; CDR3 protein: CSVELMRLAADTQYF
J gene: TRBJ1-1; V gene: TRBV5-7; CDR3 protein: CASSFSVCRGYTEAFF
J gene: TRBJ2-7; V gene: TRBV6-2/TRBV6-3; CDR3 protein: CASSDRGEQYF
J gene: TRBJ2-3; V gene: TRBV29-1; CDR3 protein: CSVQDPARTDTQYF